This entry is about one TCR beta chain. This sample is drawn from a study of blood T cell repertoires in COVID-19. On the study more broadly: Material from acute and convalescent COVID-19 was sourced from the United States, Italy and Spain. In each case, the material was cDNA or gDNA derived from T cells, B-cell-depleted T cells, or PBMCs.

Methods used by the authors: Reference gene primer amplification gave nucleated cell count estimates. Clones were sequenced by immunoSEQ multiplex PCR, and TCRdb holds only the in-frame ones, with some missing. V, J and clone size reflect that table, while D and trimming were determined from the DNA. The sample lists 120,000 or so clones; roughly 85% were seen once. The material sequenced was peripheral blood. The TCR comes from a human donor in a cohort sampled during active COVID-19.

CDR3 sequence reads: CASSTGTGDTGELFF. Written as DNA, the CDR3 is TGTGCCAGCTCAACCGGGACAGGGGACACCGGGGAGCTGTTTTTT. The chain joins TRBV18 to TRBJ2-2, with 10 bases lining up with TRBD1. V dropped 5 bases and J dropped 3; count of bases not matched to a gene: 3. The germline CDR1 and CDR2 sequences are KGHSH and LQKENI. The CDR3 extends over 15 amino acids.